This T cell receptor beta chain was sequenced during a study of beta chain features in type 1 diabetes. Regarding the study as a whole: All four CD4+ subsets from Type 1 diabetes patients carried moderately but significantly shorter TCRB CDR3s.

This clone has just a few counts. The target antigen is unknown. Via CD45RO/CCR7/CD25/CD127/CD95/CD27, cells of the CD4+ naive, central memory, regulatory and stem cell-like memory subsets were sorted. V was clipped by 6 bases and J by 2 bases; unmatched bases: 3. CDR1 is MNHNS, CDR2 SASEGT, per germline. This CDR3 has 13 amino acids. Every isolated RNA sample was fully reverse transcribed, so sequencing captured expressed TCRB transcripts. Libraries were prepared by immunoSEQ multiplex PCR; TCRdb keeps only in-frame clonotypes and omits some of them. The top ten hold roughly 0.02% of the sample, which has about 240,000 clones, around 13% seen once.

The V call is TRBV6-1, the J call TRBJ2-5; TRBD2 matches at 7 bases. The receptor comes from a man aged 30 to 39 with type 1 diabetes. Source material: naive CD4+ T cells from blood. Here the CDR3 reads CASSQGLQETQYF. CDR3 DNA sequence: TGTGCCAGCAGCCAGGGACTACAAGAGACCCAGTACTTC.